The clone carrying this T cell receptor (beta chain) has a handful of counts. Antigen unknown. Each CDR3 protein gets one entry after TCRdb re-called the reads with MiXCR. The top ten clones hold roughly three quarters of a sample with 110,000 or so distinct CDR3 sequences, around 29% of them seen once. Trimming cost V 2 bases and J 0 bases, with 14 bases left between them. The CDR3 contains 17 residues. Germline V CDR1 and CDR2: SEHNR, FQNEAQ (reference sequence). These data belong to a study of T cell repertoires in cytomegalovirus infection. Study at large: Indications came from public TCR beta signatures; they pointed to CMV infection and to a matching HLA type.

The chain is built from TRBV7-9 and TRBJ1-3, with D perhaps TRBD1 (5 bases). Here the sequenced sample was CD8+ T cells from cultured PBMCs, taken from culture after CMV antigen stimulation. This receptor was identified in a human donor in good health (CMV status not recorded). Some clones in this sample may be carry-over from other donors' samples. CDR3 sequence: CASSLLPQGLSGNTIYF. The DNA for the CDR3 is TGTGCCAGCAGCTTACTCCCGCAGGGCCTCTCTGGAAACACCATATATTTT.